Below are 8 T cell receptor beta chains sequenced from a single sample in a study of blood T cell repertoires in COVID-19. Profiled with immunoSEQ multiplex PCR; TCRdb holds only in-frame clones, not every one. The sample holds under 300,000 clones, over 75% seen once. Input material: PBMCs or T cells enriched from blood (not recorded which). These receptors were taken from a woman aged 25 to 39 who had recovered from COVID-19.

This clone occurred a few times. This chain links TRBV29-1 with TRBJ1-4; a possible D gene is TRBD1 (6 bases). V was pared by 5 bases and J by 4 bases, with 11 bases between. The V gene's germline CDR1 is SQVTM and CDR2 ANQGSEA. This CDR3 has 13 amino acids. In DNA, the CDR3 is TGCAGCGTTCAGGGACACCGTAATGAAAAACTGTTTTTT. Protein product: CSVQGHRNEKLFF.

The chain links TRBV5-1 to TRBJ1-2, with 7 bases lining up with TRBD1. The germline CDR1 and CDR2 sequences are SGHRS and YFSETQ. V gave up 5 bases and J gave up 2 bases; unmatched junction bases: 18. The CDR3 runs 18 residues. CDR3 nucleotide sequence: TGCGCCAGCAGAACTAACCGGGACAGCCAACTACAGAACTATGGCTACACCTTC. It codes for CASRTNRDSQLQNYGYTF.

The chain employs TRBV30 and TRBJ1-3; 7 nucleotides match TRBD1. The V and J ends lost 4 bases and 0 bases, in that order; junction bases with no gene match: 18. The CDR3 consists of 19 residues. CDR1 is GTSNPN and CDR2 is SVGIG in the germline V gene (reference sequence). CDR3 residues: CAWTERRTGFIYSGNTIYF. The DNA for the CDR3 is TGTGCCTGGACCGAACGGAGGACAGGCTTTATATACTCTGGAAACACCATATATTTT. The entire variable domain, with the rest obtained from reference TRBV30 and TRBJ1-3, is as follows: SQTIHQWPATLVQPVGSPLSLECTVEGTSNPNLYWYRQAAGRGLQLLFYSVGIGQISSEVPQNLSASRPQDRQFILSSKKLLLSDSGFYLCAWTERRTGFIYSGNTIYFGEGSWLTVV.

V is TRBV11-3 and J is TRBJ2-2, with no clear D. Germline V gene data show CDR1 as SGHNT and CDR2 as YENEEA. The ends were cut back, 6 bases at V and 3 bases at J, with 8 bases in the middle. The CDR3 spans 13 residues. CDR3 in DNA: TGTGCCAGCAGTCCAGATTACACCGGGGAGCTGTTTTTT. This gives the protein CASSPDYTGELFF.

Comment on this clone: One junction end does not reproduce the germline sequence, and a read error may be involved. This chain joins TRBV3-1 (or the pseudogene TRBV3-2) and TRBJ1-1; D unresolved. CDR1 and CDR2 (germline): LGHDT, YNNKEL (reference sequence). This CDR3 comprises 14 residues. CDR3 DNA sequence: TGTGCCAGCAGCCAAGGGCCAGGCAACAGTGAAGCTTTCTTT. It codes for CASSQGPGNSEAFF.

The chain carries TRBV6-5 and TRBJ1-2, with D tentatively TRBD1 (6 bases). Germline V gene lookup returns CDR1 MNHEY and CDR2 SVGAGI. The V end was cut by 6 bases, the J end by 7 bases, with 15 bases between. The CDR3 spans 13 residues. CDR3 residues: CASSLSGDGGYTF. For the CDR3, the DNA is TGTGCCAGCAGCCTTTCAGGGGATGGTGGCTACACCTTC.

This sequence joins TRBV10-3 and TRBJ2-7, with a tentative D call TRBD2 (6 bases). The CDR3 consists of 15 residues. V lost 4 bases and J lost 1, with 14 bases in between. Germline CDR1 reads ENHRY; CDR2 reads SYGVKD. Here the CDR3 DNA reads TGTGCCATCAGTGCCGGCCAGGGAGGTTCCTACGAGCAGTACTTC. Its translation is CAISAGQGGSYEQYF.

In DNA, the CDR3 is TGTGCCAGCAGCCGGACAGGGGGCGCCTATAATGAAAAACTGTTTTTT. Protein sequence: CASSRTGGAYNEKLFF. The J gene is TRBJ1-4, the V gene TRBV5-8, with 11 bases that match TRBD1. Germline V gene lookup returns CDR1 SGHTS and CDR2 YDEGEE. V lost 4 bases, J lost 4 bases, and 6 bases stayed unmatched. The CDR3 has 16 amino acids. The full variable domain, rest sourced from reference TRBV5-8 and TRBJ1-4, is EAGVTQSPTHLIKTRGQQATLRCSPISGHTSVYWYQQALGLGLQFLLWYDEGEERNRGNFPPRFSGRQFPNYSSELNVNALELEDSALYLCASSRTGGAYNEKLFFGSGTQLSVL.